This TCR beta chain was recorded in a study of Ad26.COV2.S vaccination and SARS-CoV-2 variants (dated by TCRdb to the early 2020s). Study-level background: Vaccine-arm donors came from COV1001, a multicentre, randomized, double-blind, placebo-controlled phase I-IIa trial of Ad26.COV2.S in healthy adults. Ad26.COV2.S was administered intramuscularly at a dose of 5x10^10 or 1x10^11 viral particles, either as one shot or as two shots given 56 days apart. Sequencing of the TCRbeta repertoire served to evaluate the specificity and breadth of SARS-CoV-2-reactive T cell receptors following Ad26.COV2.S vaccination. A total of around 32 samples were included in the TCR-sequenced set, comprising around 19 Ad26.COV2.S vaccine recipients, 5 placebo recipients and 8 SARS-CoV-2 convalescent individuals. Trial participants were randomized into five groups of five: low-dose or high-dose Ad26.COV2.S given once or twice, or placebo on both occasions. Investigators did not know the trial group allocation while performing experiments and assessing outcomes. Broad study findings and their caveats: After vaccination, substantial breadth of spike-specific CD8+ and CD4+ T cell responses was reported. The authors noted that the TCR breadth and depth analyses may have underestimated total T cell responses. Spike-specific TCR breadth was higher in Ad26.COV2.S recipients than in placebo recipients (P = 0.0014). Comparing responses between vaccine doses or regimens was not something the study was powered to do. Vaccine and placebo recipients had similar non-spike TCR breadth, a finding consistent with the vaccine containing only spike.

Per the publication, the treatment or condition label means: over 15 received Ad26.COV2.S at low or high dose, single or two shots; several received placebo; per-sample allocation not given. Repertoires of vaccine and placebo recipients were sequenced from samples collected on day 63 after the first injection. Cohort 1b enrolled some 25 adults aged 18-55 years at a single site in Boston, USA, between 29 July and 7 August 2020. Ad26.COV2.S consisted of a replication-incompetent adenovirus type 26 vector by which a prefusion-stabilized SARS-CoV-2 spike protein from the original Wuhan strain was expressed. This clone was recorded only once. The antigen this receptor binds is unknown. Base qualities are missing; no much larger clone stands one base away. The immunoSEQ Assay was the method used to sequence TCRbeta CDR3 regions. After extraction, genomic DNA underwent amplification by bias-controlled multiplex PCR, followed by high-throughput sequencing. Per the original workflow: To quantify the absolute abundance of every unique TCRbeta CDR3 region, sequences were collapsed and filtered. Usable DNA was measured by amplifying reference genes present in all nucleated cells, and TCRbeta template counts were normalized to that usable DNA to estimate T cell fraction. Repertoire TCRs were annotated as SARS-CoV-2-specific when V gene, CDR3 amino acid sequence and J gene were exactly matched to a known reactive TCR set. MIRA supplied the reference SARS-CoV-2 TCR set, which was filtered for enrichment in COVID-19-positive ImmuneCODE repertoires so that public or cross-reactive TCRs were removed. Using the MIRA antigens, annotated TCRs were further analysed by specific ORF or by position within an ORF. Breadth was defined as the number of annotated unique rearrangements divided by the total number of unique productive rearrangements, and depth was defined as the summed frequency of the annotated unique rearrangements. Group comparisons of TCR breadth used two-sided Wilcoxon rank-sum tests. The source is immuneACCESS, and TCRdb retained only in-frame sequences with V and J called. Part of the clones is not carried over; for the studies checked, unresolved V genes explain less than half of this, and the remainder is unexplained. V and J calls and clone size are given by that table; D and trimming were obtained from the DNA. The sample data list 200,000 to 250,000 clones, and roughly 90% of these were observed just once. Jointly, the top ten make up about 10% of the sample.

The sequence came from a person between 18 and 60 years old who received the Ad26.COV2.S COVID-19 vaccine or a placebo. The source material was peripheral blood, sampled in a trial of Ad26.COV2.S vaccine versus placebo.

Here is the DNA: TGCGCCAGCAGCCAGAGCCGTCGACAGGGGGGCTACACCTTC. The translation is CASSQSRRQGGYTF. In this chain, TRBV4-3 is recombined with TRBJ1-2, and 8 junctional nucleotides match TRBD1. V lost 3 bases and J lost 8 bases, and the count of bases not matched to a germline gene is 8. The CDR3 numbers 14 residues from cysteine through phenylalanine. Kept here is only the CDR3 DNA, which spans 42 bases and is read in frame from base 1. From the germline V gene, CDR1 is LGHNA and CDR2 is YSLEER.